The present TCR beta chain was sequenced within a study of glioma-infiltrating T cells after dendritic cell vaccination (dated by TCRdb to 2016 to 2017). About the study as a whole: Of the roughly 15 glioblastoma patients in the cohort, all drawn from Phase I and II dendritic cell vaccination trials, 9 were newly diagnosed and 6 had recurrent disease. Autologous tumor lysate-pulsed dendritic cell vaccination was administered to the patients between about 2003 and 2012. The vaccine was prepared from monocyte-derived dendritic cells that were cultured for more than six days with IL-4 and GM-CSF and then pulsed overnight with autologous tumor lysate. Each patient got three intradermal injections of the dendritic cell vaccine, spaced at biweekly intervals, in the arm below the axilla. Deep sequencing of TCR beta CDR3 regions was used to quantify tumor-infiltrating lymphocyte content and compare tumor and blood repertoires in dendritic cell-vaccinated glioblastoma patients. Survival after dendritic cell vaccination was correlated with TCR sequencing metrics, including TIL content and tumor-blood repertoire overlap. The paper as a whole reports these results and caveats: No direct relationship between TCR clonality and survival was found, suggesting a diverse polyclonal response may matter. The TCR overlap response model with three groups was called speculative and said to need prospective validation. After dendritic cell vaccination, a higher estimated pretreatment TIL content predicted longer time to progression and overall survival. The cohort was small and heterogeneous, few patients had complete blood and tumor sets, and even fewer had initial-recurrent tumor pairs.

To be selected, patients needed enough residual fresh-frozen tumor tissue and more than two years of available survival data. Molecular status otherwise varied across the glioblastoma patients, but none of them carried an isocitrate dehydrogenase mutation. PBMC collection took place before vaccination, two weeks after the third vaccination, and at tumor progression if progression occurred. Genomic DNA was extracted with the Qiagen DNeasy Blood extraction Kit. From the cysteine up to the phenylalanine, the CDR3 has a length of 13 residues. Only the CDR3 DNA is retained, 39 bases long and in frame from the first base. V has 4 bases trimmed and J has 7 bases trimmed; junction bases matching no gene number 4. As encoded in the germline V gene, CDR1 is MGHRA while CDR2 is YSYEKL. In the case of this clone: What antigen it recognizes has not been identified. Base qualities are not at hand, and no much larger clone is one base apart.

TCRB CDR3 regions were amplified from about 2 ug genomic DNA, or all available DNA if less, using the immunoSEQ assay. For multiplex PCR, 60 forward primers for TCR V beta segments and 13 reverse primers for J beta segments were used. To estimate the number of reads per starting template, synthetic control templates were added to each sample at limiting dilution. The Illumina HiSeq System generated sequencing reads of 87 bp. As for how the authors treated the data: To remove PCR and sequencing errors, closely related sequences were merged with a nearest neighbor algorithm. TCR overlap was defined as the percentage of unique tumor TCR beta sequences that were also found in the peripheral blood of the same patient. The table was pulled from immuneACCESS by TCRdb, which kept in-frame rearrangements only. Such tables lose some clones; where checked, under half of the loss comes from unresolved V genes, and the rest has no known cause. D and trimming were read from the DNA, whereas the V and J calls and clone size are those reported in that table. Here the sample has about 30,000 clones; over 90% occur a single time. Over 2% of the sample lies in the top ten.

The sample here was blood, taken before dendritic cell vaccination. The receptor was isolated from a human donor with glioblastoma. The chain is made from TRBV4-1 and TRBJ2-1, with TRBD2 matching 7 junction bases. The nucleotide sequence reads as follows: TGCGCCAGCAGCCCCGGTAGCGGGAATGAGCAGTTCTTC. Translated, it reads CASSPGSGNEQFF.